This T cell receptor beta chain stems from a study of cytomegalovirus exposure and HLA in healthy donors. The PCR used 60 Vbeta and 13 Jbeta primers. Sequencing used immunoSEQ multiplex PCR; TCRdb keeps in-frame clones, though not all of them. The sample carries 100,000 to 150,000 clones, roughly 80% recorded once. Regarding this clone: No antigen is known for it.

General study points: Prediction of most subjects' HLA-A and HLA-B alleles by TCR beta sequences was reportedly accurate. Productive rates of about 90% or about 30% were seen for most TCR beta V segments in an earlier analysis. Reportedly, cytomegalovirus status was diagnosed with high sensitivity and specificity.

The source is a man between 18 and 29 years old in good health and CMV-seropositive. The sequenced sample consisted of PBMCs.

CDR3 loop: CASRKSRDSRTEAFF. CDR3 nucleotides: TGTGCCAGCAGAAAGTCCCGGGACAGTCGAACTGAAGCTTTCTTT. The chain combines TRBV6-5 with TRBJ1-1; TRBD1 aligns across 7 bases. The CDR3 sequence is 15 residues long. V was pared by 6 bases and J by 5 bases, with 12 bases of the junction left unmatched. CDR1 and CDR2 from the germline V gene are MNHEY and SVGAGI.